This T cell receptor (beta chain) is drawn from a study of vaccination effects on CD4 cells after COVID-19. Study at large: Post-vaccine sample collection fell at a median of 72 days after the second dose.

Produced via immunoSEQ multiplex PCR; TCRdb's table is partial and in-frame only. The data contain tens of thousands of clones, around three quarters of them singletons. General study findings and limits: Healthy vaccine recipients' vaccine-induced clones were almost all SARS-CoV-2 mono-reactive.

The CDR3 spans 16 residues. The V and J ends lost 1 base and 4 bases respectively, with 15 bases between them. The germline gives CDR1 SGHTA, CDR2 FQGNSA. Before sequencing took place, the ViraFEST assay used viral peptide pools to expand antigen-specific CD4+ T cells. Culture lasted about ten days before CD4+ T cell isolation. As their vaccination, participants received two doses of either BNT162b2 or mRNA-1273. A remark on this clone: The antigen is undetermined.

The V call is TRBV7-2, the J call TRBJ2-3; a weak D match, TRBD1 (5 bases). The specimen comprised CD4+ T cells from PBMCs cultured with HCoV-OC43 spike peptides, sampled after COVID-19 vaccination. Subset defined: HCoV-OC43 spike overlapping peptide pool stimulation. This receptor was identified in a human donor who received a COVID-19 vaccine. For the CDR3, the DNA is TGTGCCAGCAGCTTAGGGAAGCAGGGTGGATCAGATACGCAGTATTTT. Translation: CASSLGKQGGSDTQYF. Filled out from reference TRBV7-2 and TRBJ2-3, the complete variable domain reads GAGVSQSPSNKVTEKGKDVELRCDPISGHTALYWYRQSLGQGLEFLIYFQGNSAPDKSGLPSDRFSAERTGGSVSTLTIQRTQQEDSAVYLCASSLGKQGGSDTQYFGPGTRLTVL.